This entry features one T cell receptor beta chain sequence. Assay: immunoSEQ multiplex PCR; the TCRdb copy retains only in-frame clones and omits some. The sample shows around 130,000 clones, roughly 83% of them seen only once. The data were taken from a study of blood T cell repertoires in COVID-19. V shed 4 bases and J 6 bases; nucleotides not matched to a gene: 6. Germline V gene data show CDR1 as MNHEY and CDR2 as SMNVEV (reference sequence). This CDR3 spans 14 amino acids. This TCR came from a woman younger than 45 who had recovered from COVID-19. Sequences were obtained from peripheral blood. The chain carries TRBV27 and TRBJ1-2, with 9 bases identical to TRBD1. The CDR3 coding sequence is TGTGCCAGCAGTTCCCTGGACAGGGGTAATGGCTACACCTTC. Its translation: CASSSLDRGNGYTF.